This TCR beta chain stems from a study of blood T cell repertoires in COVID-19. Study-level information: The United States, Italy and Spain provided the acute and convalescent COVID-19 samples. Nucleic acid was either cDNA or gDNA, and it came from T cells, B-cell-depleted T cells, or PBMCs.

Per the original methods: Estimates of nucleated cell counts were drawn from the amplification of reference gene primers. Profiled with immunoSEQ multiplex PCR; TCRdb holds only in-frame clones, not every one. The V and J calls and clone size are taken from that table; D and trimming were inferred from the DNA. The sample has approximately 130,000 clones; 75% to 90% are singletons. The V end was cut by 9 bases, the J end by 3 bases, with 17 bases between. Germline V gives CDR1 SGHAT, CDR2 FQNNGV. The CDR3 runs 14 residues. The rearrangement joins TRBV11-2 to TRBJ1-1; maybe TRBD1 (6 bases). The TCR sequence derives from a man aged 50-59 years with active COVID-19. Sample: peripheral blood. CDR3 in amino acids: CASRRVGGHTEAFF. The DNA of the CDR3 is TGTGCCAGTCGAAGGGTGGGGGGGCACACTGAAGCTTTCTTT.